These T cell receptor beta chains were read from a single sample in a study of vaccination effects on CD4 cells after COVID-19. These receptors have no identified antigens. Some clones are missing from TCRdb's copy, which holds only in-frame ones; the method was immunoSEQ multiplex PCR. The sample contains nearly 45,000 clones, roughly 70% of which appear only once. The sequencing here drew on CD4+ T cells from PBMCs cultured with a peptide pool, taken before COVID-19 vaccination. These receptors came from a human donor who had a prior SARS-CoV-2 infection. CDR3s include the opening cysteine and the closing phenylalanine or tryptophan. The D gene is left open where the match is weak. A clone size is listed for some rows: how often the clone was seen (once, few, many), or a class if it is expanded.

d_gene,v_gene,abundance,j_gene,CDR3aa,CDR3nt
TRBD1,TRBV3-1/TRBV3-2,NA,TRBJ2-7,CASSHFDRGGGEQYF,TGTGCCAGCAGCCATTTCGACAGGGGTGGGGGCGAGCAGTACTTC
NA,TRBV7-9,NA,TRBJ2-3,CASGPPFSTDTQYF,TGTGCCAGCGGCCCCCCCTTTAGCACAGATACGCAGTATTTT
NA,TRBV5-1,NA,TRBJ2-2,CASKKSGLDTGELFF,TGCGCCAGCAAGAAATCGGGACTGGACACCGGGGAGCTGTTTTTT
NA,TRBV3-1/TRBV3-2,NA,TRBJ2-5,CASSQRGGVETQYF,TGTGCCAGCAGCCAAAGGGGGGGGGTGGAGACCCAGTACTTC
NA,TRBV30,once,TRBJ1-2,CAWSTLTAGWGGYTF,TGTGCCTGGAGTACTTTGACAGCGGGTTGGGGTGGCTACACCTTC
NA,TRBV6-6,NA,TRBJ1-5,CASSPSNQPQHF,TGTGCCAGCAGCCCTAGCAATCAGCCCCAGCATTTT
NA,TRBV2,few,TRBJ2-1,CASKGRSHEQFF,TGTGCCAGCAAAGGCAGGTCCCATGAGCAGTTCTTC
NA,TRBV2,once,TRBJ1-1,CASRGGTGVMGSMNTEAFF,TGTGCCAGCAGGGGGGGGACCGGGGTCATGGGAAGCATGAACACTGAAGCTTTCTTT
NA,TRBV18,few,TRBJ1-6,CASSPPGLGGNSPLHF,TGTGCCAGCTCACCACCGGGGCTTGGGGGGAACTCACCCCTCCACTTT
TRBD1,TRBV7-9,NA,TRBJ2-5,CASSVTGASETQYF,TGTGCCAGCAGCGTGACAGGGGCCTCGGAGACCCAGTACTTC
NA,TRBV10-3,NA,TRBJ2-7,CAISYSGEQYF,TGTGCCATCAGTTACAGTGGCGAGCAGTACTTC
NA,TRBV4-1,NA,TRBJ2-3,CASSQGLLGGSTDTQYF,TGCGCCAGCAGCCAAGGTTTATTGGGGGGCAGCACAGATACGCAGTATTTT
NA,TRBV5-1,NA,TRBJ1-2,CASSLLARAAYGYTF,TGCGCCAGCAGCTTGCTTGCTAGGGCGGCCTATGGCTACACCTTC
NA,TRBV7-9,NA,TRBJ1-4,CASSSTGATNEKLFF,TGTGCCAGCAGTTCGACAGGCGCAACTAATGAAAAACTGTTTTTT
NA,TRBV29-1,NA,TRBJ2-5,CSVGDGTQETQYF,TGCAGCGTAGGGGACGGAACTCAAGAGACCCAGTACTTC
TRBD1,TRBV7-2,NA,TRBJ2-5,CASSRGQTETQYF,TGTGCCAGCAGCCGGGGACAGACGGAGACCCAGTACTTC
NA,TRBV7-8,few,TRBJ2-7,CASSLEGGGYEQYF,TGTGCCAGCAGCTTGGAGGGGGGCGGGTACGAGCAGTACTTC
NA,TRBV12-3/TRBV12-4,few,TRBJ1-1,CASSRREGTEAFF,TGTGCCAGCAGTCGGAGGGAGGGGACTGAAGCTTTCTTT
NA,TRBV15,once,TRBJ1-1,CATSRDLQGFLPEAFF,TGTGCCACCAGCAGGGATCTACAGGGTTTTTTGCCTGAAGCTTTCTTT
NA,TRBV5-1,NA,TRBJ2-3,CASRGGLALEVTDTQYF,TGCGCCAGCAGGGGGGGGCTAGCTCTTGAAGTTACAGATACGCAGTATTTT
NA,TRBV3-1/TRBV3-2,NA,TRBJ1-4,CASSQDRGSEKLFF,TGTGCCAGCAGCCAAGATCGGGGAAGTGAAAAACTGTTTTTT
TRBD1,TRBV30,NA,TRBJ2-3,CAWGTGGADTQYF,TGTGCCTGGGGGACAGGGGGCGCAGATACGCAGTATTTT
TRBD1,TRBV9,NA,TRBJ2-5,CASSVGGTEETQYF,TGTGCCAGCAGCGTAGGGGGGACAGAAGAGACCCAGTACTTC
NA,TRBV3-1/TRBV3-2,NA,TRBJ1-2,CASSQDPRVYGYTF,TGTGCCAGCAGCCAAGATCCCAGGGTCTATGGCTACACCTTC
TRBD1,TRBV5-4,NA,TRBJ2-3,CASTGQGGGTDTQYF,TGTGCCAGCACAGGACAGGGGGGGGGAACAGATACGCAGTATTTT
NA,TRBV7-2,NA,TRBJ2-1,CASSFAPPSYNEQFF,TGTGCCAGCAGCTTTGCTCCCCCCTCCTACAATGAGCAGTTCTTC
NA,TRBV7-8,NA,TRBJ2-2,CASSFSPNTGELFF,TGTGCCAGCAGCTTTTCTCCGAACACCGGGGAGCTGTTTTTT
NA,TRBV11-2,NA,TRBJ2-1,CASSLDAHGSGSYNEQFF,TGTGCCAGCAGCTTGGATGCTCATGGGAGCGGGTCCTACAATGAGCAGTTCTTC
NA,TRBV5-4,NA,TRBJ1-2,CASSNAGGTYGYTF,TGTGCCAGCAGCAATGCCGGGGGCACCTATGGCTACACCTTC
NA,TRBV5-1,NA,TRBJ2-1,CASSLGAVSSYNEQFF,TGCGCCAGCAGCTTGGGTGCGGTCAGCTCCTACAATGAGCAGTTCTTC
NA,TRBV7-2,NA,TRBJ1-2,CASSAATGLGYTF,TGTGCCAGCAGCGCCGCCACAGGGCTTGGCTACACCTTC
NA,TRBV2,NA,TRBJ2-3,CASSIYRMGTDTQYF,TGTGCCAGCAGTATTTACAGGATGGGCACAGATACGCAGTATTTT
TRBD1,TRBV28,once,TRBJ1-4,CASSVTGTENEKLFF,TGTGCCAGCAGCGTGACCGGGACAGAAAATGAAAAACTGTTTTTT
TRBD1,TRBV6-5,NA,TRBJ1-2,CASSYSHTGGSYGYTF,TGTGCCAGCAGTTACTCGCACACAGGGGGAAGCTATGGCTACACCTTC